This TCR beta chain was profiled in a study of blood T cell repertoires in COVID-19. Libraries were prepared by immunoSEQ multiplex PCR; TCRdb keeps only in-frame clonotypes and omits some of them. The table has 300,000 or so clones, around 88% seen once. The germline gives CDR1 SGHRS, CDR2 YFSETQ. The CDR3 consists of 13 residues. The germline V and J ends were trimmed by 4 bases and 2 bases, with 9 bases remaining between them. This chain uses TRBV5-1 with TRBJ2-5, with a possible D match to TRBD2 (6 bases). This TCR was recovered from a woman in her thirties who had recovered from COVID-19. Sequenced sample: peripheral blood. The CDR3 nucleotides read TGCGCCAGCAGCAGGGACTCACAAGAGACCCAGTACTTC. This codes for CASSRDSQETQYF.